This is a list of T cell receptor beta chains from one sample in a study of blood T cell repertoires in COVID-19. Only in-frame clones appear in the TCRdb table, and some are missing; sequencing was by immunoSEQ multiplex PCR. This table has fewer than 30,000 clones, around 92% appearing once. Sequencing was done on a sample of peripheral blood. The receptors here all came from a human donor in a cohort sampled during active COVID-19. CDR3s include the opening cysteine and the closing phenylalanine or tryptophan. The D gene is left open where the match is weak. Not all rows give a size; the values are once, few, many and, for expanded clones, a class.

cdr3_nt	cdr3_aa	j_call	clone_size	d_call	v_call
TGCAGCGTTCAGGGTAGCAATCAGCCCCAGCATTTT	CSVQGSNQPQHF	TRBJ1-5	.	.	TRBV29-1
TGTGCCAGCTCACTCAACCTCGGGTCGAACACCGGGGAGCTGTTTTTT	CASSLNLGSNTGELFF	TRBJ2-2	.	.	TRBV18
TGTGCCAGCAGTTCCGGACAGGGCCAAGAGACCCAGTACTTC	CASSSGQGQETQYF	TRBJ2-5	.	TRBD1	TRBV28
TGTGCCAGCAGCCAAGGTTTTCTGGGAGATGAAGCTTTCTTT	CASSQGFLGDEAFF	TRBJ1-1	.	.	TRBV14
TGTGCTAGTGGTTTGGTACTGGGCGGGACAGAAACCGGGGCCAACGTCCTGACTTTC	CASGLVLGGTETGANVLTF	TRBJ2-6	.	.	TRBV12-5
TGTGCCAGCAGTTCCGAGATCTATCAGCCCCAGCATTTT	CASSSEIYQPQHF	TRBJ1-5	.	.	TRBV12-3/TRBV12-4
TGCGCCAGCAGCAAGGAGACAGGGGGCCCCTACGAGCAGTACTTC	CASSKETGGPYEQYF	TRBJ2-7	.	TRBD1	TRBV5-1
TGTGCCAGTAGTGCCCTAGACAGATTGAACACTGAAGCTTTCTTT	CASSALDRLNTEAFF	TRBJ1-1	.	.	TRBV19
TGCAGCGTGGTCGGACAGGGCTATGGCTACACCTTC	CSVVGQGYGYTF	TRBJ1-2	.	TRBD1	TRBV29-1
TGTGCTAGTGGTTTGGGGCAGGAATATGGCTACACCTTC	CASGLGQEYGYTF	TRBJ1-2	.	.	TRBV12-5
TGTGCCAGCAGCCCGGGAGCCAAAAGGCCCCAGCATTTT	CASSPGAKRPQHF	TRBJ1-5	.	.	TRBV2
TGTGCCAGCAGCCTGGGGGGACAAGAGACCCAGTACTTC	CASSLGGQETQYF	TRBJ2-5	.	.	TRBV9
TGTGCCAGCAGCTCGACAGGGGGTTGGGCCGGGGAGCTGTTTTTT	CASSSTGGWAGELFF	TRBJ2-2	.	TRBD1	TRBV7-2
TGCGCCAGCAGCTTGGACAGGGCGATCAATAATTCACCCCTCCACTTT	CASSLDRAINNSPLHF	TRBJ1-6	.	.	TRBV5-1
TGTGCCAGCAGGAAAGGGGCCCAGAGCTCCTACAATGAGCAGTTCTTC	CASRKGAQSSYNEQFF	TRBJ2-1	.	.	TRBV28
TGTGCCACCAGTGACCGCCTTCCGGGGTCACCCCTCCACTTT	CATSDRLPGSPLHF	TRBJ1-6	few	.	TRBV24-1
TGTGCCAGCAGCCCGGGTGACGGTCGGCCCCAGCATTTT	CASSPGDGRPQHF	TRBJ1-5	.	.	TRBV25-1
TGTGCCAGTAGTTCCCAGGGGACGGAGAATTCACCCCTCCACTTT	CASSSQGTENSPLHF	TRBJ1-6	once	.	TRBV19
TGCGCCAGCAGCGCCGACGGCGGTGCAGGGAGGAATGAGCAGTTCTTC	CASSADGGAGRNEQFF	TRBJ2-1	.	.	TRBV5-1
TGTGCCAGCAGCCCCGGGTTGGTGAGACAGGGGCGCCAACCTGAAGCTTTCTTT	CASSPGLVRQGRQPEAFF	TRBJ1-1	.	TRBD1	TRBV16
TGTGCCAGCAGTAAGACAGGGTGGACTGAAGCTTTCTTT	CASSKTGWTEAFF	TRBJ1-1	.	TRBD1	TRBV27
TGTGCCAGCAGCGTAGTCCCGGGACTAGAGGTGGGGGCGGGTGAGCAGTTCTTC	CASSVVPGLEVGAGEQFF	TRBJ2-1	.	TRBD2	TRBV9
TGTGCCAGCAGCCCCAAGGGTTTTGCGGGCGACACTGAAGCTTTCTTT	CASSPKGFAGDTEAFF	TRBJ1-1	once	.	TRBV7-9
TGTGCCAGCAGTGCCCAGACAGGGATAACTAACTATGGCTACACCTTC	CASSAQTGITNYGYTF	TRBJ1-2	.	TRBD1	TRBV6-6
TGTGCCAGTAGTATACAGGGCGTCGCAACTAATGAAAAACTGTTTTTT	CASSIQGVATNEKLFF	TRBJ1-4	.	.	TRBV19
TGTGCCAGCAGCCCTGAGGGGGGGGCCCCCCGGACCCAGTACTTC	CASSPEGGAPRTQYF	TRBJ2-5	.	.	TRBV14
TGTGCCAGCAGCGTAGGGACACCGAGGTTCGGTGGCTACACCTTC	CASSVGTPRFGGYTF	TRBJ1-2	.	.	TRBV9
TGTGCCACCAGTGACCCTGGGACAGGGAGAGCTTTCTTT	CATSDPGTGRAFF	TRBJ1-1	once	TRBD1	TRBV24-1
TGTGCCAGCAGCGCCCAGACAGGGCCCGGGGAGCTGTTTTTT	CASSAQTGPGELFF	TRBJ2-2	.	TRBD1	TRBV11-2
TGTGCCAGCAGAGACAGGGACGGCTATGGCTACACCTTC	CASRDRDGYGYTF	TRBJ1-2	.	TRBD1	TRBV12-3/TRBV12-4
TGTGCCAGCAGTTTAAAAGGGGGTGGGCCCGGGGAGCTGTTTTTT	CASSLKGGGPGELFF	TRBJ2-2	once	.	TRBV28
TGTGCCAGCAACACAGGGGGCCGCGATGAGCAGTTCTTC	CASNTGGRDEQFF	TRBJ2-1	.	TRBD1	TRBV28
TGCGCCAGCAGCCAAGGACAGGGGATGGGACCCCTCCACTTT	CASSQGQGMGPLHF	TRBJ1-6	.	TRBD1	TRBV4-1
TGTGCCAGCAGCCAAGCGGGGGAGTTCCTTGGCTACACCTTC	CASSQAGEFLGYTF	TRBJ1-2	.	.	TRBV3-1/TRBV3-2
TGTGCCAGCAGTTACTCGAGGACAGGAGGAAACACCATATATTTT	CASSYSRTGGNTIYF	TRBJ1-3	.	TRBD1	TRBV6-5
TGTGCCAGCTCACCAAACAGGGGAAGCCAGCCCCAGCATTTT	CASSPNRGSQPQHF	TRBJ1-5	.	TRBD1	TRBV18
TGTGCCAGCAGCTTAGCGATAGTTCCAGGACACAGAACTAACTATGGCTACACCTTC	CASSLAIVPGHRTNYGYTF	TRBJ1-2	.	.	TRBV7-6
TGCGCCAGCAGCCACGGGGGGGCCAACAATGAGCAGTTCTTC	CASSHGGANNEQFF	TRBJ2-1	.	TRBD2	TRBV5-1
TGTGCCAGCACGGGACAGGGAGGCACCGGGGAGCTGTTTTTT	CASTGQGGTGELFF	TRBJ2-2	.	TRBD1	TRBV9
TGTGCCAGCAGTGAATCCCCCGGTATGAGGGCAACTAATGAAAAACTGTTTTTT	CASSESPGMRATNEKLFF	TRBJ1-4	.	.	TRBV2
TGTGCCAGCAGTCAAGACAGCACAGACTATGGCTACACCTTC	CASSQDSTDYGYTF	TRBJ1-2	.	.	TRBV2
TGTGCCAGTATGCCAGGGGGAATACGCTCTGGAAACACCATATATTTT	CASMPGGIRSGNTIYF	TRBJ1-3	.	TRBD1	TRBV19
TGCGCCAGCAGCCCGGGACAGGAGAACACCGGGGAGCTGTTTTTT	CASSPGQENTGELFF	TRBJ2-2	.	TRBD1	TRBV5-1
TGTGCCAGCAGTTCCAGGACTAGCGGGGGGGTGTCCTCTAGCACAGATACGCAGTATTTT	CASSSRTSGGVSSSTDTQYF	TRBJ2-3	.	TRBD2	TRBV6-2/TRBV6-3
TGTGCCAGCAGTTTCGGCAGGGGATGGGTGTACAATGAGCAGTTCTTC	CASSFGRGWVYNEQFF	TRBJ2-1	.	.	TRBV28
TGTGCCAGTACCCCTCCCCCAGGGGCGGGTGAAAAACTGTTTTTT	CASTPPPGAGEKLFF	TRBJ1-4	.	.	TRBV19
TGTGCCAGCAGCTTAGAAGAGACAGGGAGCTCCTACGAGCAGTACTTC	CASSLEETGSSYEQYF	TRBJ2-7	.	TRBD1	TRBV7-9
TGTGCCAGTAGTACCAACCCCGGACAGGTTGGCTACACCTTC	CASSTNPGQVGYTF	TRBJ1-2	.	TRBD1	TRBV19
TGTGCCAGCAGCCACAATTCGGGGTCGGGGACCCAGTACTTC	CASSHNSGSGTQYF	TRBJ2-5	.	.	TRBV14